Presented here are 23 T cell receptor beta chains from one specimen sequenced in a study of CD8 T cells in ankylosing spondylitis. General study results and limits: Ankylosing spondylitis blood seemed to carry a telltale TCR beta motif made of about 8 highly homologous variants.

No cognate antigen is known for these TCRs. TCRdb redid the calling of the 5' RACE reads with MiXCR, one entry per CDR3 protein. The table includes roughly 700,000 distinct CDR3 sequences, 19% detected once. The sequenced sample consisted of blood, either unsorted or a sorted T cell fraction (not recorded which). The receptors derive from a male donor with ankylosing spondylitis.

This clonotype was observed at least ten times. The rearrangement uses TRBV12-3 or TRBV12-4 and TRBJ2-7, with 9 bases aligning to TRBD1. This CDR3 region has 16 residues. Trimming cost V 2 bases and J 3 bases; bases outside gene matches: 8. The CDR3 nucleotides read TGTGCCAGCAGTTTATTAGGGACAGGGTCACTCTACGAGCAGTACTTC. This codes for CASSLLGTGSLYEQYF.

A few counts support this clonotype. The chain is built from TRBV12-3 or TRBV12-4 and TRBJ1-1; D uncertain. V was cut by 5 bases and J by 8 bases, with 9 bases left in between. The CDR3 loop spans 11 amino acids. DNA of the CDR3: TGTGCCAGCAGTGCCCTTTCAGAAGCTTTCTTT. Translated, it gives CASSALSEAFF.

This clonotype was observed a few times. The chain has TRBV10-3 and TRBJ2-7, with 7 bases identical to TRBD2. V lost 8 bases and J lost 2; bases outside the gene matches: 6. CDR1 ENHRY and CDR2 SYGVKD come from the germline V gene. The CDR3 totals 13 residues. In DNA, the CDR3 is TGTGCCATCCGCATCGGGGGGACCTACGAGCAGTACTTC. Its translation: CAIRIGGTYEQYF.

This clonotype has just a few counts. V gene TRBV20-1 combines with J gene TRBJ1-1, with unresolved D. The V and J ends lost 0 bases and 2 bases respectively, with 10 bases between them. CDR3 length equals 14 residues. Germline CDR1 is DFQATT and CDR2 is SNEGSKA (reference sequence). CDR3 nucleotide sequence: TGCAGTGCTAGAGATTTCCGCGGAAACACTGAAGCTTTCTTT. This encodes CSARDFRGNTEAFF.

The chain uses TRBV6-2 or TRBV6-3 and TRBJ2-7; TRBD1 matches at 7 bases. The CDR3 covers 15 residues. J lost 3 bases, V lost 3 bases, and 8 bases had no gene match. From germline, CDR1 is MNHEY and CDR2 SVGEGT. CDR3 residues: CASSYLGQQNYEQYF. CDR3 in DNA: TGTGCCAGCAGTTATTTGGGACAGCAGAACTACGAGCAGTACTTC.

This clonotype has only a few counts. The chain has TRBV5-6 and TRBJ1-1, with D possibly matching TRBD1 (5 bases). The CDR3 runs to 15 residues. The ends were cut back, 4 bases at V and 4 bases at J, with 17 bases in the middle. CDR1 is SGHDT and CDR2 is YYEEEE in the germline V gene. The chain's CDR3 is CASSPLLGAATEAFF. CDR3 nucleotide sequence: TGTGCCAGCAGCCCATTATTAGGGGCTGCCACTGAAGCTTTCTTT.

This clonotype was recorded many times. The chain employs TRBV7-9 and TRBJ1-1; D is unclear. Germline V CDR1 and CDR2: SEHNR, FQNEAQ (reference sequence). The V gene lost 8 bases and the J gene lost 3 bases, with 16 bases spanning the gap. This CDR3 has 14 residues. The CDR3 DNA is TGTGCCAGCCGAGGCAGAATGTTAGACACTGAAGCTTTCTTT. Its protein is CASRGRMLDTEAFF.

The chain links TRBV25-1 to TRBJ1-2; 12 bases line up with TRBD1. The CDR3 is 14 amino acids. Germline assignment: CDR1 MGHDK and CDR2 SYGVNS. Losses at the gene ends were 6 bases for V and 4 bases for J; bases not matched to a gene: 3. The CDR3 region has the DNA TGTGCCAGCAGGGGACAGGGGGCAAGCTATGGCTACACCTTC. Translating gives CASRGQGASYGYTF.

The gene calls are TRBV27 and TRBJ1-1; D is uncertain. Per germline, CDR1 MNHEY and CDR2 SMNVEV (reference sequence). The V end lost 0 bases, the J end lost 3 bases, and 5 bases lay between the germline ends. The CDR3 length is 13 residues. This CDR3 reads CASSLSVDTEAFF. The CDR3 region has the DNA TGTGCCAGCAGTTTATCTGTTGACACTGAAGCTTTCTTT.

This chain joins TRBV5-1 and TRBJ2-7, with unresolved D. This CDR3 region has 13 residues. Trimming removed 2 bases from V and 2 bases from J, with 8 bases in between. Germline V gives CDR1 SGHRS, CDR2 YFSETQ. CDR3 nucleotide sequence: TGCGCCAGCAGCTTTTCCCACACCTACGAGCAGTACTTC. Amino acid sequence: CASSFSHTYEQYF.

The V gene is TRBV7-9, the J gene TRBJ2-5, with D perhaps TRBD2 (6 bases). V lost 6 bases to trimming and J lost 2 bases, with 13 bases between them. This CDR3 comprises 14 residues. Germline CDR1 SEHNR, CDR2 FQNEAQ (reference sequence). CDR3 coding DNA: TGTGCCAGCAGGGCTAGCGCCAAACAAGAGACCCAGTACTTC. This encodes CASRASAKQETQYF.

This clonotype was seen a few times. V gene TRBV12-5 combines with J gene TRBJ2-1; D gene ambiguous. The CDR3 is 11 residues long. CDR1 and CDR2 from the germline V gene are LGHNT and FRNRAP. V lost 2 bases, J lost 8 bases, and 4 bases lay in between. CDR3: CASGLSYEQFF. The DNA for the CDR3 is TGTGCTAGTGGTTTGTCGTATGAGCAGTTCTTC.

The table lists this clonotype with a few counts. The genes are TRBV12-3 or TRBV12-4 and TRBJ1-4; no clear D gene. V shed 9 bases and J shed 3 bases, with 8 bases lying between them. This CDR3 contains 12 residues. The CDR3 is CASGRSNEKLFF. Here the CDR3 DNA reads TGTGCCAGTGGGCGTTCTAATGAAAAACTGTTTTTT.

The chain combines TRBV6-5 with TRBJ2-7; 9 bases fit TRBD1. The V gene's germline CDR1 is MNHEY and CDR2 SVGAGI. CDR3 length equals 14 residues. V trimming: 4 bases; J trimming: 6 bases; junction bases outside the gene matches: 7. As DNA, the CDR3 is TGTGCCAGCAGTTCCCGTTTGACAGGGGGCGAGCAGTACTTC. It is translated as CASSSRLTGGEQYF.

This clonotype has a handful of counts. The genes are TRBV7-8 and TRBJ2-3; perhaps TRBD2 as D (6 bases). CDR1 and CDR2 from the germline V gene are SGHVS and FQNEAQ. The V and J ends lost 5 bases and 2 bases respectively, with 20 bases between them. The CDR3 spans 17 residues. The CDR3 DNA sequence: TGTGCCAGCAGCAAGTATGAAAGAAGGGACTCCACAGATACGCAGTATTTT. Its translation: CASSKYERRDSTDTQYF.

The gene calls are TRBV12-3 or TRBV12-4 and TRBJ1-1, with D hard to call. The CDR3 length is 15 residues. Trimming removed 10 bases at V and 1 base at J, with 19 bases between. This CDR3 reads CATSRANKRNTEAFF. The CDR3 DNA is TGTGCCACCTCACGGGCAAACAAAAGGAACACTGAAGCTTTCTTT.

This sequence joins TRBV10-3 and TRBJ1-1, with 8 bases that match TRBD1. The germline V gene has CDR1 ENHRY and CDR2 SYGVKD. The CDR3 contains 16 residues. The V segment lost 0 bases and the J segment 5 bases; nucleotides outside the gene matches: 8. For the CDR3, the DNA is TGTGCCATCAGTGAGTCGATCCCAGGGGGCTATACTGAAGCTTTCTTT. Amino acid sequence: CAISESIPGGYTEAFF.

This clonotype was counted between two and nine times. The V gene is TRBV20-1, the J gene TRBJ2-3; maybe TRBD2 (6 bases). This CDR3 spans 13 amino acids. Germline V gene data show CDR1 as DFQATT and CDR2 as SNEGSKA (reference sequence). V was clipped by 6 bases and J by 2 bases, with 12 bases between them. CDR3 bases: TGCAGTGCCGGTAGCGGAATCACAGATACGCAGTATTTT. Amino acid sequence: CSAGSGITDTQYF.

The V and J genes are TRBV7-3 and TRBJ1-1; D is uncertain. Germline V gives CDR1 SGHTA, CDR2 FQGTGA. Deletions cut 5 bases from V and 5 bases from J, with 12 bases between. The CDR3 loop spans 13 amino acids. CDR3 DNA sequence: TGTGCCAGCAGCGCCGCGGAGGGTACTGAAGCTTTCTTT. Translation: CASSAAEGTEAFF.

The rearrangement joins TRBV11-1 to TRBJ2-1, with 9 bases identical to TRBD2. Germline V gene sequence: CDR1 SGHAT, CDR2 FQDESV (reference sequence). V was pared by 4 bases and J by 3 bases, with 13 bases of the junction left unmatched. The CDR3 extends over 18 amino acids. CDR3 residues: CASSSAGGAGGYYNEQFF. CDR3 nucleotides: TGTGCCAGCAGCTCCGCGGGGGGAGCGGGAGGCTACTACAATGAGCAGTTCTTC.

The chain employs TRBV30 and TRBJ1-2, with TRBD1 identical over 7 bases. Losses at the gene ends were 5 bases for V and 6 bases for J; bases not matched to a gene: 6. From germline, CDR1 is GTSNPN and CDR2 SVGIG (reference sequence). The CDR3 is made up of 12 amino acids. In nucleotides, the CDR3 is TGTGCCTGGGCGGAACAGGGGCATGGCTACACCTTC. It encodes CAWAEQGHGYTF.

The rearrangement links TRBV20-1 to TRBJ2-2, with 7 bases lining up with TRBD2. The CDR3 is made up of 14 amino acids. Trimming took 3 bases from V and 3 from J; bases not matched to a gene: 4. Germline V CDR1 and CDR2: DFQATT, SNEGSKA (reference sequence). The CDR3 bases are TGCAGTGCTAGCGGGACTACCTACACCGGGGAGCTGTTTTTT. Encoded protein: CSASGTTYTGELFF.

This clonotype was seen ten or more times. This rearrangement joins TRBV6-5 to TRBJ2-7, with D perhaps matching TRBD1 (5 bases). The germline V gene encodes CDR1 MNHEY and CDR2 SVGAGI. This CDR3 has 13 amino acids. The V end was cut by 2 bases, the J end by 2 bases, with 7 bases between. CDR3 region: CASSYDRTYEQYF. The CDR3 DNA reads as TGTGCCAGCAGTTACGACAGAACCTACGAGCAGTACTTC.